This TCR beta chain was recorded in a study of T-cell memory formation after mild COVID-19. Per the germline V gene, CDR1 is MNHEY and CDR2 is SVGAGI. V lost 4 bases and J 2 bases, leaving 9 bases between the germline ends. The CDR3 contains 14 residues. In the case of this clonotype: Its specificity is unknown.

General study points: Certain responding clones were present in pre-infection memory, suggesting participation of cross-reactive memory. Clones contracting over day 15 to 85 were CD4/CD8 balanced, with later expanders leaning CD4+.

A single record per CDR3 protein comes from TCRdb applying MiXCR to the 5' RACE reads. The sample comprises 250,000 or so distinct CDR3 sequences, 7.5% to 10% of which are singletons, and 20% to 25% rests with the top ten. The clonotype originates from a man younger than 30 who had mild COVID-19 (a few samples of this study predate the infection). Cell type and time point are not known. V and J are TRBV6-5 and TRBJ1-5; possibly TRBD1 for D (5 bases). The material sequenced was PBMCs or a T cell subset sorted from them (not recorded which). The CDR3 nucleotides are TGTGCCAGCAGTTCCCGAGGGGGCAATCAGCCCCAGCATTTT. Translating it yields CASSSRGGNQPQHF.